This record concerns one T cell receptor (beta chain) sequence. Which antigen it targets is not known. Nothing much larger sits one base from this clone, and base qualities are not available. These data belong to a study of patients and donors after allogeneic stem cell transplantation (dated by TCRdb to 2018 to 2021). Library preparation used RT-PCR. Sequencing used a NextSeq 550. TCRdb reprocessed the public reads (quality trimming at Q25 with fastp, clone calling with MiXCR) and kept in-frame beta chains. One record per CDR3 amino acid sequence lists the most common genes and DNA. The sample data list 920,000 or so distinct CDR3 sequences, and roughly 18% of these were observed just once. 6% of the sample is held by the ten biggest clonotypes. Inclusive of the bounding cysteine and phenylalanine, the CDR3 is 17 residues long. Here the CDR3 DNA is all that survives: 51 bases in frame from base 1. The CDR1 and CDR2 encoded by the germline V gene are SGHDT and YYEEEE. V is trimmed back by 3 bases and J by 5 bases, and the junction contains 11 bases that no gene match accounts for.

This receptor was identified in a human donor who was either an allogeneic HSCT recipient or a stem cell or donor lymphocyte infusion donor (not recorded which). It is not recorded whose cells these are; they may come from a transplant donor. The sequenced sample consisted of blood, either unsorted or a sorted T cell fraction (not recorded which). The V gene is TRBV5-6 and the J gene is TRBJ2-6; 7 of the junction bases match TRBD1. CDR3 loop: CASSSEQGKDRANVLTF. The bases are TGTGCCAGCAGCTCGGAACAGGGGAAGGATCGGGCCAACGTCCTGACTTTC.